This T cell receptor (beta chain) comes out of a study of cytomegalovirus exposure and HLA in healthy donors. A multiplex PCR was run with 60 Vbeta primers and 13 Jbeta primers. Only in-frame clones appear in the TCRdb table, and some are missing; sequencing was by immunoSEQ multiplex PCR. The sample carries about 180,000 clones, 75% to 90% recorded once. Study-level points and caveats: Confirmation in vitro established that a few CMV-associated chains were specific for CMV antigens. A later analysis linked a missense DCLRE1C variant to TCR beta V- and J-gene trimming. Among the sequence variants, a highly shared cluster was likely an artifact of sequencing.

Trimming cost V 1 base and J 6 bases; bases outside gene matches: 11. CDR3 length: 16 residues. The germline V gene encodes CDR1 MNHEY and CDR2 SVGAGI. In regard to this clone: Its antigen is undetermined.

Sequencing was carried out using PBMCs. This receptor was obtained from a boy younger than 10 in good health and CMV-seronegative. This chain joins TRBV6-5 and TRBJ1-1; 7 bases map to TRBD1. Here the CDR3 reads CASSYFSTGIGAEAFF. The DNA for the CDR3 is TGTGCCAGCAGTTACTTTTCGACAGGGATTGGGGCTGAAGCTTTCTTT.